This entry lists 21 T cell receptor beta chains sequenced from one sample in a study of blood T cell repertoires in COVID-19. The data were produced by immunoSEQ multiplex PCR, yet TCRdb's version contains in-frame clones alone and is incomplete. The sample lists about 270,000 clones, around 86% seen once, with over 7.5% in the top ten. Sequencing was performed on peripheral blood. These receptor sequences come from a man in his forties or fifties who had recovered from COVID-19.

Only one count was recorded for this clone. The chain is built from TRBV5-4 and TRBJ2-7; 11 bases map to TRBD1. After removal of 4 bases from V and 7 bases from J, the junction contained 10 bases not matched to a gene. Germline CDR1 SGHNT, CDR2 YYREEE (reference sequence). The CDR3 loop spans 15 amino acids. The CDR3 spells CASSGAGTGGNEQYF. The CDR3 nucleotides are TGTGCCAGCAGCGGGGCCGGGACAGGGGGAAATGAGCAGTACTTC.

CDR3 loop: CASSMSRRVGETQYF. The CDR3, as DNA: TGCGCCAGCAGCATGAGTAGGAGGGTTGGAGAGACCCAGTACTTC. The gene calls are TRBV10-1 and TRBJ2-5, with a possible D match to TRBD2 (6 bases). V was cut by 6 bases and J by 4 bases, with 18 bases left in between. Looked up from germline, CDR1 is WNHNN and CDR2 is SYGVQD (reference sequence). The CDR3 extends over 15 amino acids.

The chain joins TRBV7-2 to TRBJ2-2, with 7 nucleotides matching TRBD2. The V segment lost 6 bases and the J segment 8 bases; nucleotides outside the gene matches: 6. Per the germline V gene, CDR1 is SGHTA and CDR2 is FQGNSA. The CDR3 is 13 amino acids. The CDR3 sequence: CASSKGTIGELFF. The CDR3 DNA reads as TGTGCCAGCAGTAAAGGGACTATTGGGGAGCTGTTTTTT.

This clone occurred once. The chain is built from TRBV5-1 and TRBJ2-1; TRBD2 matches 8 bases. Germline trimming cut 5 bases from V and 0 bases from J; bases unmatched to any gene: 4. Looked up from germline, CDR1 is SGHRS and CDR2 is YFSETQ. This CDR3 contains 15 residues. The CDR3 DNA reads TGCGCCAGCAGAATTAGCGGGGTCTCCTACAATGAGCAGTTCTTC. It translates to CASRISGVSYNEQFF.

J is TRBJ1-2 and V is TRBV12-3 or TRBV12-4; 7 nucleotides agree with TRBD1. This CDR3 has 13 residues. The V segment lost 5 bases and the J segment 5 bases; nucleotides outside the gene matches: 5. CDR3 coding DNA: TGTGCCAGCAGTACCGGGACAGTTTATGGCTACACCTTC. Its translation: CASSTGTVYGYTF.

The genes are TRBV5-4 and TRBJ1-2; 8 bases line up with TRBD1. V lost 6 bases and J lost 2; bases outside the gene matches: 12. Per the germline V gene, CDR1 is SGHNT and CDR2 is YYREEE (reference sequence). The CDR3 extends over 16 amino acids. The CDR3 loop reads CASTQPGGYTNYGYTF. The CDR3 DNA sequence: TGTGCCAGCACCCAACCAGGGGGCTATACGAACTATGGCTACACCTTC.

Turning to this clone: The junction does not match germline at one end; this may be a read error. The J gene is TRBJ2-1, the V gene TRBV7-9; the match to TRBD2 covers 13 bases. In germline, CDR1 is SEHNR, CDR2 FQNEAQ (reference sequence). This CDR3 contains 16 residues. The CDR3 sequence is CASSSTSGGAYNEQFF. The CDR3, as DNA: TGTGCCAGCAGCTCCACTAGCGGGGGGGCCTATAATGAGCAGTTCTTC.

The J gene is TRBJ2-7, the V gene TRBV29-1, with D perhaps matching TRBD1 (6 bases). The CDR3 is 15 residues long. Germline-derived CDR1 and CDR2 are SQVTM and ANQGSEA. Trimming removed 0 bases at V and 6 bases at J, with 18 bases between. The CDR3 loop is CSVEDGGPRPGEQYF. In DNA form, the CDR3 reads TGCAGCGTTGAAGATGGGGGCCCCCGGCCAGGCGAGCAGTACTTC.

V usage is TRBV5-1 and J usage is TRBJ2-5; 9 bases map to TRBD2. CDR1 is SGHRS, CDR2 YFSETQ, per germline. Trimming removed 6 bases from V and 5 bases from J; junction bases left unmatched: 11. The CDR3 runs 15 residues. For the CDR3, the DNA is TGCGCCAGCACCCAGAGCGGGGGGCAGGTGGAGACCCAGTACTTC. It codes for CASTQSGGQVETQYF.

V is TRBV6-6 and J is TRBJ2-7; 10 bases align to TRBD1. This CDR3 is 15 amino acids long. The V segment lost 6 bases and the J segment 1 base; nucleotides outside the gene matches: 6. The germline gives CDR1 MNHNY, CDR2 SVGAGI (reference sequence). DNA for the CDR3: TGTGCCAGCAGGGAACCGGGACAGGGGTCCTACGAGCAGTACTTC. This codes for CASREPGQGSYEQYF.

The genes are TRBV6-6 and TRBJ2-7; TRBD1 matches at 11 bases. CDR3 length equals 13 residues. V shed 9 bases, J shed 3 bases, and the junction held 4 bases outside the gene matches. Germline CDR1 is MNHNY and CDR2 is SVGAGI (reference sequence). The CDR3 loop is CASAGTGGYEQYF. CDR3 bases: TGTGCCAGTGCCGGGACAGGGGGCTACGAGCAGTACTTC.

V and J are TRBV9 and TRBJ2-3; 11 bases are shared with TRBD2. This CDR3 comprises 17 residues. In germline, CDR1 is SGDLS, CDR2 YYNGEE. V trimming: 2 bases; J trimming: 2 bases; junction bases outside the gene matches: 7. The CDR3 spells CASSVGVTSGDTDTQYF. The CDR3 DNA sequence: TGTGCCAGCAGCGTGGGGGTGACTAGCGGGGACACAGATACGCAGTATTTT.

V usage is TRBV7-2 and J usage is TRBJ2-1; a weak D match, TRBD1 (6 bases). Trimming stripped 5 bases from V and 8 bases from J, with 19 bases between. The V gene's germline CDR1 is SGHTA and CDR2 FQGNSA. The CDR3 is 15 amino acids. CDR3 sequence reads: CASSLAGLSGDEQFF. CDR3 bases: TGTGCCAGCAGCCTCGCGGGCTTGTCAGGGGATGAGCAGTTCTTC.

V is TRBV5-4 and J is TRBJ2-7; TRBD2 agrees at 7 bases. This CDR3 is built from 15 residues. V was clipped by 0 bases and J by 3 bases; unmatched bases: 6. CDR1 SGHNT and CDR2 YYREEE come from the germline V gene (reference sequence). The CDR3 bases are TGTGCCAGCAGCTTGGAGGGCGGGGGTTTCTACGAGCAGTACTTC. It codes for CASSLEGGGFYEQYF.

The DNA of the CDR3 is TGTGCCAGCAGTTACTTATCCTTGGGGGGACTTTATGGCTACACCTTC. Translation gives CASSYLSLGGLYGYTF. The chain employs TRBV6-5 and TRBJ1-2, with D possibly matching TRBD1 (5 bases). The V gene lost 1 base and the J gene lost 5 bases, with 17 bases spanning the gap. The CDR3 spans 16 residues. Germline V lookup: CDR1 MNHEY, CDR2 SVGAGI.

The chain employs TRBV7-8 and TRBJ2-2; D gene ambiguous. Trimming left V 5 bases short and J 7 bases short, with 11 bases between. The CDR3 has 13 residues. Germline V gene lookup returns CDR1 SGHVS and CDR2 FQNEAQ. CDR3 nucleotides: TGTGCCAGCAGCCACCTAAGTTACGGGGAGCTGTTTTTT. Translation: CASSHLSYGELFF.

V gene TRBV6-5 combines with J gene TRBJ1-1; D not certain. V shed 5 bases and J shed 4 bases, with 17 bases lying between them. From germline, CDR1 is MNHEY and CDR2 SVGAGI. CDR3 length equals 15 residues. CDR3 sequence reads: CASSNLGVGSTEAFF. The CDR3 DNA reads TGTGCCAGCAGTAACCTTGGAGTGGGTTCCACTGAAGCTTTCTTT.

The V and J genes are TRBV7-9 and TRBJ2-1, with D possibly being TRBD1 (5 bases). Trimming pared 4 bases from V and 6 bases from J, leaving 19 bases between. The CDR3 is made up of 16 amino acids. Germline-derived CDR1 and CDR2 are SEHNR and FQNEAQ (reference sequence). CDR3 coding DNA: TGTGCCAGCAGCTCGCTCCGACACCACCAGGGCAATGAGCAGTTCTTC. Translated: CASSSLRHHQGNEQFF.

This clone was seen once. The chain uses TRBV2 and TRBJ1-1, with D unresolved. The CDR3 runs 11 residues. CDR1 and CDR2 from the germline V gene are SNHLY and FYNNEI. Trimming left V 10 bases short and J 5 bases short, with 11 bases between. CDR3 nucleotides: TGTGCCACCACTAGAATAACTGAAGCTTTCTTT. Amino acids: CATTRITEAFF.

The chain employs TRBV5-6 and TRBJ1-5; D may be TRBD1 (5 bases). The V end lost 1 base, the J end lost 0 bases, and 14 bases lay between the germline ends. CDR1 and CDR2 (germline): SGHDT, YYEEEE. The CDR3 extends over 17 amino acids. The CDR3 sequence is CASSLYRPTYSNQPQHF. The CDR3 DNA reads TGTGCCAGCAGCTTGTACAGGCCCACGTATAGCAATCAGCCCCAGCATTTT.

The J gene is TRBJ2-1, the V gene TRBV21-1; whether TRBD2, the table's D call, matches the DNA was not checked. TRBV21-1 is described as a pseudogene. The CDR3 totals 17 residues. The CDR3 here is CASSMCGAGGRPGEQFF. CDR3 nucleotide sequence: TGTGCCAGCAGCATGTGTGGCGCTGGCGGGAGGCCGGGTGAGCAGTTCTTC.